These 26 T cell receptor beta chains originate from one sample sequenced in a study of cytomegalovirus exposure and HLA in healthy donors. Primers: 60 Vbeta forward and 13 Jbeta reverse. TCRdb's copy holds only in-frame clones and misses some; the assay was immunoSEQ multiplex PCR. The table shows 200,000 or so clones, with about 90% occurring only once. Sequences were obtained from PBMCs. These receptor sequences come from a girl less than two years old in good health and CMV-seronegative.

The CDR3 region has the DNA TGTGCCAGCAGCCAAGTGGCAGGGGCCAATCTAGCTAACTATGGCTACACCTTC. Translation gives CASSQVAGANLANYGYTF. The chain recombines TRBV14 with TRBJ1-2; D is perhaps TRBD1 (6 bases). Germline V lookup: CDR1 SGHDN, CDR2 FVKESK. V gave up 1 base and J gave up 0 bases, with 18 bases separating them. The CDR3 extends over 18 amino acids.

The CDR3 protein is CAISGALGLAGNTGELFF. The CDR3 nucleotides read TGTGCCATCAGTGGAGCGCTCGGACTAGCGGGGAACACCGGGGAGCTGTTTTTT. This sequence joins TRBV10-3 and TRBJ2-2; 11 positions match TRBD2. V shed 4 bases, J shed 1 base, and the junction held 8 bases outside the gene matches. From germline, CDR1 is ENHRY and CDR2 SYGVKD. The CDR3 length is 18 residues.

Concerning this clone itself: This specimen includes other DNA sequences encoding the same CDR3. The rearrangement uses TRBV7-2 and TRBJ2-2, with 7 bases lining up with TRBD2. Per germline, CDR1 SGHTA and CDR2 FQGNSA. Germline trimming cut 3 bases from V and 8 bases from J; bases unmatched to any gene: 9. This CDR3 has 15 residues. DNA for the CDR3: TGTGCCAGCAGCTTCGGACTAGACGGGGCTGGGGAGCTGTTTTTT. The encoded protein is CASSFGLDGAGELFF. The entire variable domain, with the rest obtained from reference TRBV7-2 and TRBJ2-2, is as follows: GAGVSQSPSNKVTEKGKDVELRCDPISGHTALYWYRQSLGQGLEFLIYFQGNSAPDKSGLPSDRFSAERTGGSVSTLTIQRTQQEDSAVYLCASSFGLDGAGELFFGEGSRLTVL.

V gene TRBV11-2 combines with J gene TRBJ1-1; 7 bases are shared with TRBD1. The trim removed 5 bases at V and 5 bases at J, leaving 8 bases unmatched. CDR3 size: 14 residues. CDR1 is SGHAT, CDR2 FQNNGV, per germline. The CDR3 nucleotides are TGTGCCAGCAGCCTTCCGACAGGGAAGACTGAAGCTTTCTTT. It translates to CASSLPTGKTEAFF.

A word on this clone: The junction and the germline gene differ at one end; a read error may be behind it. The genes are TRBV7-9 and TRBJ1-1, with 8 nucleotides matching TRBD1. The CDR3 is 18 residues long. The V gene's germline CDR1 is SEHNR and CDR2 FQNEAQ (reference sequence). The CDR3, as DNA: TGTTCCAGCAGCTTAGCGCGTTTAGGGACAGGACTGAACACTGAAGCTTTCTTT. Translating gives CSSSLARLGTGLNTEAFF.

The rearrangement uses TRBV29-1 and TRBJ2-3; 7 nucleotides match TRBD1. CDR1 and CDR2 from the germline V gene are SQVTM and ANQGSEA. Germline trimming cut 0 bases from V and 6 bases from J; bases unmatched to any gene: 6. The CDR3 has 14 residues. DNA of the CDR3: TGCAGCGTTGAAGAGACAGGGTCTACGGATACGCAGTATTTT. It codes for CSVEETGSTDTQYF.

The chain joins TRBV7-6 to TRBJ2-7, with 9 nucleotides matching TRBD1. The CDR3 length is 13 residues. J gave up 6 bases and V 5 bases, and 5 bases lay outside the gene matches. CDR1 and CDR2 (germline): SGHVS, FNYEAQ. The chain's CDR3 is CASSTTDRGEQYF. CDR3 coding DNA: TGTGCCAGCAGCACGACGGACAGGGGCGAGCAGTACTTC.

This sequence joins TRBV7-8 and TRBJ2-2; tentatively, D is TRBD1 (6 bases). V lost 2 bases and J lost 4, with 14 bases in between. This CDR3 has 16 amino acids. Germline values: CDR1 SGHVS, CDR2 FQNEAQ. The chain's CDR3 is CASSLLWGQVTGELFF. CDR3 bases: TGTGCCAGCAGCTTACTGTGGGGGCAGGTCACCGGGGAGCTGTTTTTT.

This chain uses TRBV27 with TRBJ1-5; the match to TRBD1 covers 11 bases. This CDR3 has 18 residues. From germline, CDR1 is MNHEY and CDR2 SMNVEV (reference sequence). V lost 3 bases, J lost 4 bases, and 11 bases stayed unmatched. DNA for the CDR3: TGTGCCAGCAGTTTGAGGGGGACAGGGGGGATCGGGAATCAGCCCCAGCATTTT. It is translated as CASSLRGTGGIGNQPQHF.

The gene calls are TRBV30 and TRBJ2-7, with 9 bases aligning to TRBD1. CDR3 length: 15 residues. V dropped 4 bases and J dropped 1; count of bases not matched to a gene: 8. The germline V gene has CDR1 GTSNPN and CDR2 SVGIG (reference sequence). This chain's CDR3 is CAWNKRDRESYEQYF. In DNA, the CDR3 is TGTGCCTGGAACAAACGGGACAGGGAATCCTACGAGCAGTACTTC.

The chain links TRBV7-6 to TRBJ2-7, with 13 bases matching TRBD2. Trimming cost V 3 bases and J 2 bases; bases outside gene matches: 10. The CDR3 is made up of 18 amino acids. Looked up from germline, CDR1 is SGHVS and CDR2 is FNYEAQ. In nucleotides, the CDR3 is TGTGCCAGCAGCTTCGGACTAGCGGGAGATATAGAAACCTACGAGCAGTACTTC. Translation gives CASSFGLAGDIETYEQYF. The complete variable domain, with remaining parts taken from reference TRBV7-6 and TRBJ2-7, reads GAGVSQSPRYKVTKRGQDVALRCDPISGHVSLYWYRQALGQGPEFLTYFNYEAQQDKSGLPNDRFSAERPEGSISTLTIQRTEQRDSAMYRCASSFGLAGDIETYEQYFGPGTRLTVT.

The chain has TRBV11-2 and TRBJ1-1; D is possibly TRBD1 (6 bases). This CDR3 region has 14 residues. Germline CDR1 SGHAT, CDR2 FQNNGV. V was shortened by 3 bases and J by 7 bases, with 15 bases between the two germline ends. This CDR3 reads CASSFNVVQGEAFF. Written as DNA, the CDR3 is TGTGCCAGCAGCTTTAACGTGGTACAGGGTGAAGCTTTCTTT. The whole variable domain, filled in from reference TRBV11-2 and TRBJ1-1, reads EAGVAQSPRYKIIEKRQSVAFWCNPISGHATLYWYQQILGQGPKLLIQFQNNGVVDDSQLPKDRFSAERLKGVDSTLKIQPAKLEDSAVYLCASSFNVVQGEAFFGQGTRLTVV.

This chain connects TRBV2 to TRBJ2-7, with 7 bases aligning to TRBD1. Unmatched junction bases numbered 12, after V lost 7 bases and J lost 6 bases. CDR1 and CDR2 from the germline V gene are SNHLY and FYNNEI. The CDR3 is 14 residues long. The CDR3 protein is CASKVRQGEGEQYF. In DNA form, the CDR3 reads TGTGCCAGCAAGGTGCGGCAGGGGGAAGGCGAGCAGTACTTC. Full variable domain (missing parts from reference TRBV2 and TRBJ2-7): EPEVTQTPSHQVTQMGQEVILRCVPISNHLYFYWYRQILGQKVEFLVSFYNNEISEKSEIFDDQFSVERPDGSNFTLKIRSTKLEDSAMYFCASKVRQGEGEQYFGPGTRLTVT.

This chain uses TRBV9 with TRBJ1-1, with 8 nucleotides matching TRBD1. Per germline, CDR1 SGDLS and CDR2 YYNGEE. Trimming removed 0 bases from V and 3 bases from J; junction bases left unmatched: 1. CDR3 length equals 14 residues. The CDR3 DNA sequence: TGTGCCAGCAGCGTAGAACAGGGGGACACTGAAGCTTTCTTT. Translation gives CASSVEQGDTEAFF.

The V call is TRBV15, the J call TRBJ1-5, with 7 positions matching TRBD1. Germline trimming cut 5 bases from V and 2 bases from J; bases unmatched to any gene: 9. CDR3 length equals 16 residues. The germline V gene encodes CDR1 LNHNV and CDR2 YYDKDF (reference sequence). CDR3 sequence reads: CATSPRQGWGNQPQHF. CDR3 nucleotides: TGTGCCACCAGCCCCCGACAGGGATGGGGCAATCAGCCCCAGCATTTT.

This chain uses TRBV5-1 with TRBJ2-3, with TRBD2 matching 10 bases. The CDR3 is made up of 16 amino acids. Germline V lookup: CDR1 SGHRS, CDR2 YFSETQ. The V gene end was trimmed by 1 base and the J gene end by 5 bases; junction bases not matched to a gene: 7. DNA of the CDR3: TGCGCCAGCAGCTTGTCGACTAGCGGGTTGGGAGATACGCAGTATTTT. Its protein product is CASSLSTSGLGDTQYF.

The chain carries TRBV12-5 and TRBJ2-5; 9 positions agree with TRBD1. The J call may be wrong; the DNA end is better matched by TRBJ2-7. Germline CDR1 is LGHNT and CDR2 is FRNRAP. The CDR3 totals 14 residues. The CDR3 reads CASGTGQGPYEQYF. CDR3 bases: TGTGCTAGTGGTACAGGACAGGGGCCCTACGAGCAGTACTTC.

The J gene is TRBJ1-1, the V gene TRBV4-1, with no clear D. This CDR3 region has 15 residues. Looked up from germline, CDR1 is MGHRA and CDR2 is YSYEKL. V lost 3 bases to trimming and J lost 4 bases, with 15 bases between them. The CDR3: CASSHVASPGTEAFF. As DNA, the CDR3 is TGCGCCAGCAGCCATGTAGCCTCGCCTGGCACTGAAGCTTTCTTT.

The chain carries TRBV9 and TRBJ2-7, with TRBD2 identical over 8 bases. CDR3 length equals 16 residues. Germline lookup yields CDR1 SGDLS and CDR2 YYNGEE. Unmatched junction bases numbered 9, after V lost 4 bases and J lost 0 bases. The CDR3 DNA sequence: TGTGCCAGCAGCCCCAATAGCGGGGCTCACTCCTACGAGCAGTACTTC. This codes for CASSPNSGAHSYEQYF.

The chain combines TRBV5-6 with TRBJ2-7, with D possibly TRBD2 on 7 matching bases. From germline, CDR1 is SGHDT and CDR2 YYEEEE. This CDR3 spans 15 amino acids. The V and J ends lost 6 bases and 0 bases respectively, with 16 bases between them. The CDR3 region has the DNA TGTGCCAGCACCAATCGCGGGGGCGCCTCCTACGAGCAGTACTTC. Its protein is CASTNRGGASYEQYF.

The chain employs TRBV7-5 and TRBJ2-4; the D segment call TRBD2 is taken from the table without a DNA check. TRBV7-5 is given as a pseudogene. The CDR3 covers 13 residues. In DNA form, the CDR3 reads TGTGTCAGAAGCTTTCTGCGGCTGGGGGGTCAGTACTTC. Translated: CVRSFLRLGGQYF.

This sequence joins TRBV5-1 and TRBJ2-7; D unresolved. In germline, CDR1 is SGHRS, CDR2 YFSETQ. The CDR3 totals 14 residues. Trimming removed 3 bases at V and 1 base at J, with 11 bases between. DNA for the CDR3: TGCGCCAGCAGCTCAACGACTCGTTCCTACGAGCAGTACTTC. Amino acids: CASSSTTRSYEQYF.

The chain carries TRBV4-2 and TRBJ2-3; the match to TRBD2 covers 13 bases. From germline, CDR1 is LGHNA and CDR2 YNFKEQ. There are 20 residues in the CDR3. The J segment lost 5 bases and the V segment lost 1 base, leaving 15 bases of the junction unmatched. CDR3 sequence: CASSQVFSTSGGAWIDTQYF. DNA for the CDR3: TGTGCCAGCAGCCAAGTGTTTAGCACTAGCGGGGGGGCCTGGATAGATACGCAGTATTTT.

For this clone: The germline gene is not matched at one end of the junction; a read error may be the cause. V usage is TRBV9 and J usage is TRBJ1-5; D remains unclear. The CDR3 is 13 amino acids. Germline CDR1 is SGDLS and CDR2 is YYNGEE. CDR3 sequence (DNA): TGTGCCAGCAGTGTAGGCGTAAATCAGCCCCAGCATTTT. It codes for CASSVGVNQPQHF.

This chain connects TRBV29-1 to TRBJ2-1; D is ambiguous. Germline CDR1 is SQVTM and CDR2 is ANQGSEA. CDR3 size: 13 residues. V shed 7 bases and J shed 6 bases, with 16 bases lying between them. The CDR3 nucleotides read TGCAGCGGCATGGGTGGGCCACTCAATGAGCAGTTCTTC. As protein: CSGMGGPLNEQFF.

A single count supports this clone. The V and J genes are TRBV7-2 and TRBJ1-5, with D hard to call. The CDR3 loop spans 13 amino acids. Per germline, CDR1 SGHTA and CDR2 FQGNSA. Trimming removed 4 bases from V and 7 bases from J, with 11 bases in between. The CDR3: CASSSTREQPQHF. Here the CDR3 DNA reads TGTGCCAGCAGCTCAACTAGGGAACAGCCCCAGCATTTT.